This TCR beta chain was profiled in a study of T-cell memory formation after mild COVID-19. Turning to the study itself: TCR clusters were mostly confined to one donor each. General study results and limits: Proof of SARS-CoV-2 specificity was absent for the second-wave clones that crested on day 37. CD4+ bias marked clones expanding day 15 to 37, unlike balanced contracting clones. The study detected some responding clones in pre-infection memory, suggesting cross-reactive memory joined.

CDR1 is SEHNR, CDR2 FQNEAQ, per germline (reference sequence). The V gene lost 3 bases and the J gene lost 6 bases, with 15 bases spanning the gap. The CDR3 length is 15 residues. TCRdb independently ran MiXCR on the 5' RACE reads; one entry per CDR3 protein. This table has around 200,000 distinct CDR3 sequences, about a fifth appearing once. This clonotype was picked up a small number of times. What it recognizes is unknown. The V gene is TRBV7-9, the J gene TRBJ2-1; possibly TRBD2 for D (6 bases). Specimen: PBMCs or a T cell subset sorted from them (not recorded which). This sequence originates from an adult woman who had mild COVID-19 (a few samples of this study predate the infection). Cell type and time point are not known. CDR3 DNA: TGTGCCAGCAGCTTGGGACTTACGTCCGTCAATGAGCAGTTCTTC. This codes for CASSLGLTSVNEQFF.